This T cell receptor (beta chain) originates from a study of blood T cell repertoires in COVID-19. Study background: The samples span acute and convalescent COVID-19 from the United States, Italy and Spain. Sources were T cells, B-cell-depleted T cells, or PBMCs; the material itself was cDNA or gDNA.

Trimming shortened V by 4 bases and J by 5 bases, and 18 bases separated the two germline ends. Germline loops: CDR1 SGHKS, CDR2 YYEKEE (reference sequence). CDR3 length: 15 amino acids. Source study methods: Cell counts per sample came from amplifying reference gene primers. TCRdb's table, derived via immunoSEQ multiplex PCR, lists solely in-frame clones and lacks some. For V, J and clone size, that table is used; D and trimming come from the DNA. The sample comprises some 240,000 clones, approximately 92% of which are singletons, and 3.5% to 5% rests with the top ten. The sequence was collected from a woman in her thirties or forties who had recovered from COVID-19. Sequencing was carried out using peripheral blood. V is TRBV5-5 and J is TRBJ2-5, with D maybe TRBD1 (6 bases). CDR3 bases: TGTGCCAGCAGCCCCAACCCGTCAAGGGGGGAGACCCAGTACTTC. It is translated as CASSPNPSRGETQYF.